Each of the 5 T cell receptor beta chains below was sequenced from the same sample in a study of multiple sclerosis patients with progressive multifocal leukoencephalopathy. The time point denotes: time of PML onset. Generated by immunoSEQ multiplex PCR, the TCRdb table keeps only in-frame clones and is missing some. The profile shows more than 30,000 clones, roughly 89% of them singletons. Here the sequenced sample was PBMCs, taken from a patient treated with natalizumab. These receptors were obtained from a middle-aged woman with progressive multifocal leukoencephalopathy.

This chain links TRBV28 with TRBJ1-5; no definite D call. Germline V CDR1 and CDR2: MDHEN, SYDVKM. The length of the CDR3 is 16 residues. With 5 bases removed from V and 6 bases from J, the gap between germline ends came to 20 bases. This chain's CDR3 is CASSPMDGRLSQPQHF. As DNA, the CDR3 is TGTGCCAGCAGTCCCATGGACGGACGTCTAAGTCAGCCCCAGCATTTT.

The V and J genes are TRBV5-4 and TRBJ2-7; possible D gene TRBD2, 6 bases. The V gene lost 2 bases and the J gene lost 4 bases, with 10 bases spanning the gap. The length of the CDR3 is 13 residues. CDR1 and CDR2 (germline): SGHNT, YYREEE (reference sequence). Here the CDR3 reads CASSFPGGYEQYF. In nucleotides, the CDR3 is TGTGCCAGCAGCTTCCCCGGGGGATACGAGCAGTACTTC.

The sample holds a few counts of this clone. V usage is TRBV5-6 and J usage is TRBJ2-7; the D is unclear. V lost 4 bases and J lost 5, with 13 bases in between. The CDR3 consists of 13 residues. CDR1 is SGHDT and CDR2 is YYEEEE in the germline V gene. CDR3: CASSRVGVHEQYF. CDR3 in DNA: TGTGCCAGCAGCCGGGTTGGGGTTCACGAGCAGTACTTC.

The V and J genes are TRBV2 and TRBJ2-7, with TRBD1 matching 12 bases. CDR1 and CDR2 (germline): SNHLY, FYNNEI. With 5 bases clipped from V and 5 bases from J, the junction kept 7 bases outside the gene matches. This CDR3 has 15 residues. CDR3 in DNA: TGTGCCAGCAGTTGGGGACAGGGGGCACTCGACGAGCAGTACTTC. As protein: CASSWGQGALDEQYF.

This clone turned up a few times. The CDR3 protein is CASSLQTGRGGELFF. The DNA of the CDR3 is TGTGCCAGCAGCTTGCAGACCGGGAGGGGCGGGGAGCTGTTTTTT. This sequence joins TRBV7-2 and TRBJ2-2; 8 nucleotides agree with TRBD2. V lost 3 bases to trimming and J lost 7 bases; unmatched junction nucleotides: 7. The CDR3 loop spans 15 amino acids. Per the germline V gene, CDR1 is SGHTA and CDR2 is FQGNSA.